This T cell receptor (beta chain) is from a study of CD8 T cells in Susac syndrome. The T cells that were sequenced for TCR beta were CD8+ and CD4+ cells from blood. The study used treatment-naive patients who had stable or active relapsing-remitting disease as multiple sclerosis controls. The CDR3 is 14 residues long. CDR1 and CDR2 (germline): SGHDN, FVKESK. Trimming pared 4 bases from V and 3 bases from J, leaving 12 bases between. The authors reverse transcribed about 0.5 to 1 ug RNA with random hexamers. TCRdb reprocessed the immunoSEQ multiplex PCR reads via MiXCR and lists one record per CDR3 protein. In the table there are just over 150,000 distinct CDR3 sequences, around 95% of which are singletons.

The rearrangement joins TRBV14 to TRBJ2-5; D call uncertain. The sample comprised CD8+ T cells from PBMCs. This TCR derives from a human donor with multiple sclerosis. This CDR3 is CASSPTVGEETQYF. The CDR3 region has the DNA TGTGCCAGCAGCCCTACCGTCGGAGAAGAGACCCAGTACTTC.